This T cell receptor (beta chain) was observed in a study of shared clonotypes between healthy human individuals. Study at large: Each donor had three CD4 naive, three CD4 memory, two CD8 naive and one CD8 memory plate. Study-level results: Estimated clonotype richness was generally higher in naive than memory subsets.

The CDR3 sequence is 17 residues long. Germline CDR1 and CDR2: SGHAT and FQNNGV. V dropped 5 bases and J dropped 1 base, with 19 bases sitting between them. Naive CD8 cells were CD45RO-negative, positively selected for CCR7, excluding terminally differentiated effector memory CD45RA+ cells. Each PCR replicate from the sorted subsets contained about 200 ng DNA, which is tens of thousands of T cell genomes. Sequenced by immunoSEQ multiplex PCR; TCRdb stores in-frame clones only, minus some. Of roughly 600,000 clones listed, about 98% are singletons. For this clone: Its antigen remains unidentified.

The chain recombines TRBV11-2 with TRBJ2-3, with D perhaps matching TRBD1 or TRBD2 (6 bases each). The clonotype was recovered from a man aged 25 to 40 in good health. Sequencing used naive CD8+ T cells sorted from blood. The CDR3 here is CASSPFVAGQGTDTQYF. Here the CDR3 DNA reads TGTGCCAGCAGCCCTTTCGTGGCGGGACAAGGCACAGATACGCAGTATTTT.